These 14 T cell receptor beta chains originate from one sample sequenced in a study of early T cells in non-severe SARS-CoV-2 infection. TCRdb redid the calling of the 5' RACE reads with MiXCR, one entry per CDR3 protein. Among approximately 37,000 distinct CDR3 sequences listed, around 4.5% were seen once. The specimen sequenced was whole blood. The receptors stem from an adult who was a healthcare worker with PCR-confirmed SARS-CoV-2 infection or an uninfected control (not recorded which).

This clonotype was observed many times. The chain employs TRBV20-1 and TRBJ1-4; 8 bases line up with TRBD1. The CDR3 runs to 13 residues. Germline V gene data show CDR1 as DFQATT and CDR2 as SNEGSKA (reference sequence). V gave up 6 bases and J gave up 10 bases; unmatched junction bases: 10. In DNA, the CDR3 is TGCAGTGCCATGACAGGGGCAGGGGGAAAACTGTTTTTT. This sequence encodes CSAMTGAGGKLFF.

This clonotype was detected many times. V is TRBV29-1 and J is TRBJ1-1, with a weak D call TRBD1 (5 bases). The CDR3 contains 12 residues. CDR1 is SQVTM and CDR2 is ANQGSEA in the germline V gene. The CDR3 sequence is CSLGGLGTEAFF. Written as DNA, the CDR3 is TGCAGTCTGGGGGGGTTGGGCACTGAAGCTTTCTTT.

This clonotype was seen ten or more times. The chain carries TRBV7-8 and TRBJ1-4; tentatively, D is TRBD1 (6 bases). The germline CDR1 and CDR2 sequences are SGHVS and FQNEAQ. Trimming pared 4 bases from V and 4 bases from J, leaving 16 bases between. The CDR3 is 16 amino acids. DNA of the CDR3: TGTGCCAGCAGCTCTCCTCGACGGGGGCGTAATGAAAAACTGTTTTTT. It encodes CASSSPRRGRNEKLFF.

This clonotype was detected only a few times. The chain combines TRBV7-6 with TRBJ2-1; no clear D. The V end lost 2 bases, the J end lost 8 bases, and 7 bases lay between the germline ends. Germline CDR1 reads SGHVS; CDR2 reads FNYEAQ. The CDR3 has 12 residues. In nucleotides, the CDR3 is TGTGCCAGCAGCTTAATTCTCGATGAGCAGTTCTTC. Encoded protein: CASSLILDEQFF.

This clonotype was observed at least ten times. This chain links TRBV12-3 or TRBV12-4 with TRBJ2-2; 7 nucleotides line up with TRBD1. Trimming cost V 5 bases and J 4 bases; bases outside gene matches: 7. The CDR3 has 15 amino acids. For the CDR3, the DNA is TGTGCCAGCAGTCGACAGGGTACGACCACCGGGGAGCTGTTTTTT. Translating gives CASSRQGTTTGELFF.

This clonotype was observed a few times. Written as DNA, the CDR3 is TGTGCCAGCAGCCGCCGGGACAGGGACGAGCAGTACTTC. This gives the protein CASSRRDRDEQYF. V and J are TRBV11-2 and TRBJ2-7, with TRBD1 matching 9 bases. The J segment lost 5 bases and the V segment lost 5 bases, leaving 4 bases of the junction unmatched. Germline CDR1 and CDR2: SGHAT and FQNNGV. The CDR3 is made up of 13 amino acids. Combining the CDR3 with reference TRBV11-2 and TRBJ2-7 gives the whole variable domain EAGVAQSPRYKIIEKRQSVAFWCNPISGHATLYWYQQILGQGPKLLIQFQNNGVVDDSQLPKDRFSAERLKGVDSTLKIQPAKLEDSAVYLCASSRRDRDEQYFGPGTRLTVT.

This clonotype showed up just a few times. This rearrangement joins TRBV28 to TRBJ1-4; D ambiguous. Germline CDR1 reads MDHEN; CDR2 reads SYDVKM. Trimming removed 9 bases at V and 5 bases at J, with 16 bases between. The CDR3 totals 14 residues. CDR3 loop: CARGGVSENEKLFF. As DNA, the CDR3 is TGTGCCAGGGGCGGCGTGTCGGAGAATGAAAAACTGTTTTTT. Full variable domain (rest looked up from reference TRBV28 and TRBJ1-4): DVKVTQSSRYLVKRTGEKVFLECVQDMDHENMFWYRQDPGLGLRLIYFSYDVKMKEKGDIPEGYSVSREKKERFSLILESASTNQTSMYLCARGGVSENEKLFFGSGTQLSVL.

This clonotype was recorded many times. The rearrangement links TRBV12-3 or TRBV12-4 to TRBJ2-5; tentative D call: TRBD1 (6 bases). The V end lost 3 bases, the J end lost 2 bases, and 13 bases lay between the germline ends. The CDR3 is made up of 15 amino acids. The CDR3, as DNA: TGTGCCAGCAGTTTTTACGCTACAGGGCAAGAGACCCAGTACTTC. Translating it yields CASSFYATGQETQYF.

This clonotype was observed many times. V usage is TRBV11-2 and J usage is TRBJ1-5, with D hard to call. This CDR3 comprises 13 residues. Trimming cost V 3 bases and J 1 base, with 4 bases left between them. The germline CDR1 and CDR2 sequences are SGHAT and FQNNGV. Written as DNA, the CDR3 is TGTGCCAGCAGCTTGCAAAGCAATCAGCCCCAGCATTTT. Translating gives CASSLQSNQPQHF.

This clonotype has ten or more counts. The rearrangement links TRBV27 to TRBJ1-5; D perhaps matches TRBD1 (5 bases). Trimming took off 5 bases at V and 5 bases at J, with 19 bases between the two ends. The CDR3 runs 16 residues. The germline V gene has CDR1 MNHEY and CDR2 SMNVEV (reference sequence). The CDR3 nucleotides are TGTGCCAGCAGTCACGCCTACCAGGGTTTGTATCAGCCCCAGCATTTT. Translated, it gives CASSHAYQGLYQPQHF.

This clonotype was recorded a few times. V is TRBV4-1 and J is TRBJ2-1; D unresolved. The CDR3 length is 16 residues. The germline gives CDR1 MGHRA, CDR2 YSYEKL. V dropped 10 bases and J dropped 0 bases, with 19 bases sitting between them. The CDR3 DNA reads as TGCGCCATTTCCCCCCCGGGCAAAAACTCCTACAATGAGCAGTTCTTC. Its translation: CAISPPGKNSYNEQFF.

This clonotype has more than one count but fewer than ten. The rearrangement joins TRBV5-6 to TRBJ1-3; D uncertain. V was cut by 5 bases and J by 4 bases, with 16 bases left in between. The CDR3 contains 15 residues. Germline V gives CDR1 SGHDT, CDR2 YYEEEE. The CDR3: CASSPGSRGGNTIYF. DNA of the CDR3: TGTGCCAGCAGTCCGGGGAGCCGCGGGGGAAACACCATATATTTT.

This clonotype came up many times. This chain connects TRBV4-2 to TRBJ2-1, with 11 nucleotides matching TRBD2. CDR1 is LGHNA and CDR2 is YNFKEQ in the germline V gene. This CDR3 spans 16 amino acids. V trimming: 0 bases; J trimming: 8 bases; junction bases outside the gene matches: 6. The CDR3 here is CASSQDLAGGPYEQFF. DNA of the CDR3: TGTGCCAGCAGCCAAGATTTAGCGGGAGGGCCTTATGAGCAGTTCTTC.

As for this clonotype: A read error may be the cause here, since a much bigger clone is one base away. V usage is TRBV7-8 and J usage is TRBJ2-1; D not resolved. CDR3 length equals 15 residues. Germline V CDR1 and CDR2: SGHVS, FQNEAQ. CDR3 bases: TGTGCCAACAGCCCGGTCCCTCCCCGGGACAATGAGCAGTTCTTC. It yields the protein CANSPVPPRDNEQFF.